These 20 T cell receptor beta chains were sequenced from one sample in a study of T cell changes during pregnancy in multiple sclerosis (dated by TCRdb to the late 2010s). The library relied on the immunoSEQ multiplex PCR assay. TCRdb obtained this table from immuneACCESS and retained in-frame rearrangements with V and J assigned. These tables miss some clones; where compared with another copy, unresolved V genes account for less than half of the shortfall, and the remainder is unexplained. Counted in this sample were over 100,000 clones; roughly 90% of them appeared once. The ten largest make up roughly 1.4% of the sample. Here the sequenced sample was peripheral blood, taken in the third trimester of pregnancy. The receptor set was obtained from a female donor with multiple sclerosis, enrolled in a pregnancy study.

Only one count was recorded for this clone. The chain couples TRBV30 to TRBJ1-2; TRBD1 is a possible D gene (5 bases). Per germline, CDR1 GTSNPN and CDR2 SVGIG (reference sequence). CDR3 length: 11 residues. V was clipped by 0 bases and J by 14 bases, with 13 bases between them. The CDR3 coding sequence is TGTGCCTGGAGTGTAGGTGGCGGGGGGACCTTC. This sequence encodes CAWSVGGGGTF. The variable domain in full, with the rest retrieved from reference TRBV30 and TRBJ1-2, is SQTIHQWPATLVQPVGSPLSLECTVEGTSNPNLYWYRQAAGRGLQLLFYSVGIGQISSEVPQNLSASRPQDRQFILSSKKLLLSDSGFYLCAWSVGGGGTFGSGTRLTVV.

The chain links TRBV21-1 to TRBJ2-7; TRBD1, the table's D call, was not compared with the DNA. TRBV21-1 is a listed pseudogene. The CDR3 is 16 residues long. CDR3 coding DNA: TGTGCCAGCAGCAATGGCCCGGGACAGGGGGCATACGAGCAGTACTTC. Its protein is CASSNGPGQGAYEQYF.

The gene calls are TRBV29-1 and TRBJ1-3; D remains unclear. Germline lookup yields CDR1 SQVTM and CDR2 ANQGSEA. Trimming took 6 bases from V and 0 from J, leaving 6 bases between them. This CDR3 contains 12 residues. CDR3 coding DNA: TGCAGCGTGAGGATCTCTGGAAACACCATATATTTT. It specifies CSVRISGNTIYF. The full variable domain, rest sourced from reference TRBV29-1 and TRBJ1-3, is SAVISQKPSRDICQRGTSLTIQCQVDSQVTMMFWYRQQPGQSLTLIATANQGSEATYESGFVIDKFPISRPNLTFSTLTVSNMSPEDSSIYLCSVRISGNTIYFGEGSWLTVV.

The rearrangement joins TRBV11-1 to TRBJ2-1; no firm D call. Germline CDR1 and CDR2: SGHAT and FQDESV (reference sequence). V was clipped by 7 bases and J by 4 bases, with 17 bases between them. The CDR3 is made up of 15 amino acids. The CDR3 coding sequence is TGTGCCAGCACCCCCCAGCCTGCGGTTTACAATGAGCAGTTCTTC. The encoded protein is CASTPQPAVYNEQFF.

This sequence joins TRBV19 and TRBJ2-2; possibly TRBD2 for D (5 bases). The CDR3 runs to 16 residues. CDR1 LNHDA and CDR2 SQIVND come from the germline V gene (reference sequence). Trimming shortened V by 6 bases and J by 4 bases, and 18 bases separated the two germline ends. The CDR3: CASSPPGVSRTGELFF. In nucleotides, the CDR3 is TGTGCCAGTAGCCCCCCCGGGGTTTCGCGCACCGGGGAGCTGTTTTTT.

The V gene is TRBV18, the J gene TRBJ2-5, with TRBD1 matching 9 bases. The CDR3 covers 13 residues. The germline CDR1 and CDR2 sequences are KGHSH and LQKENI. V was pared by 5 bases and J by 4 bases, with 2 bases of the junction left unmatched. CDR3 amino acids: CASSVTGGETQYF. For the CDR3, the DNA is TGTGCCAGCTCAGTGACAGGGGGAGAGACCCAGTACTTC.

This clone appeared a single time. V is TRBV9 and J is TRBJ2-2; D remains ambiguous. The CDR3 runs to 15 residues. Between the trimmed V and J ends, which lost 4 bases and 1 base, there was a span of 11 bases. The V gene's germline CDR1 is SGDLS and CDR2 YYNGEE. For the CDR3, the DNA is TGTGCCAGCAGCCTACAGCCCGAGAACACCGGGGAGCTGTTTTTT. It is translated as CASSLQPENTGELFF.

The rearrangement joins TRBV5-6 to TRBJ1-2, with D perhaps TRBD1 (5 bases). Germline V CDR1 and CDR2: SGHDT, YYEEEE. V was clipped by 4 bases and J by 6 bases, with 16 bases between them. This CDR3 has 14 amino acids. CDR3 sequence (DNA): TGTGCCAGCAGCCCGACAGATTTAATGGATGGCTACACCTTC. It specifies CASSPTDLMDGYTF.

This chain links TRBV7-2 with TRBJ2-2, with TRBD2 matching over 10 bases. The CDR3 is 16 amino acids. V lost 2 bases to trimming and J lost 6 bases; unmatched junction nucleotides: 6. Germline loops: CDR1 SGHTA, CDR2 FQGNSA. The CDR3 bases are TGTGCCAGCAGCTTACGACTAGCGGGTGGATCCGGGGAGCTGTTTTTT. Its protein is CASSLRLAGGSGELFF.

DNA of the CDR3: TGTGCCAGCAGTTCCCCGCGGGACAGGGCAAGGCCCCAGTACTTC. Its translation is CASSSPRDRARPQYF. The rearrangement links TRBV27 to TRBJ2-5; 9 bases line up with TRBD1. The CDR3 is made up of 15 amino acids. Germline loops: CDR1 MNHEY, CDR2 SMNVEV (reference sequence). Trimming at V came to 4 bases and at J to 9 bases, leaving 12 bases not matched to a gene.

The chain combines TRBV10-3 with TRBJ2-7; D gene uncertain. Germline loops: CDR1 ENHRY, CDR2 SYGVKD. CDR3 length: 14 residues. V lost 6 bases and J lost 5, with 17 bases in between. The chain's CDR3 is CAIRMAGSVNEQYF. CDR3 in DNA: TGTGCCATCAGAATGGCCGGGTCGGTCAACGAGCAGTACTTC.

By share of the sample, this clone is medium-sized (0.01 to 0.1%). Other nucleotide sequences from this sample produce the same CDR3. V and J are TRBV28 and TRBJ2-7, with D unresolved. V was clipped by 5 bases and J by 4 bases, with 9 bases between them. Germline loops: CDR1 MDHEN, CDR2 SYDVKM. This CDR3 comprises 12 residues. In nucleotides, the CDR3 is TGTGCCAGCAGTCTTCGAGGTTACGAGCAGTACTTC. It encodes CASSLRGYEQYF. The whole variable domain, filled in from reference TRBV28 and TRBJ2-7, reads DVKVTQSSRYLVKRTGEKVFLECVQDMDHENMFWYRQDPGLGLRLIYFSYDVKMKEKGDIPEGYSVSREKKERFSLILESASTNQTSMYLCASSLRGYEQYFGPGTRLTVT.

The gene calls are TRBV5-1 and TRBJ1-5, with 10 nucleotides matching TRBD1. CDR3 length equals 15 residues. V was clipped by 0 bases and J by 6 bases; unmatched bases: 3. CDR1 is SGHRS and CDR2 is YFSETQ in the germline V gene. The CDR3 DNA reads TGCGCCAGCAGCTTGGCCGGGGACAGGGGTCAGCCCCAGCATTTT. Translated, it gives CASSLAGDRGQPQHF.

The CDR3 loop is CASSMAASGRVSVGETQYF. CDR3 DNA sequence: TGTGCCAGTAGTATGGCGGCTAGCGGGAGGGTCAGCGTAGGAGAGACCCAGTACTTC. The genes are TRBV19 and TRBJ2-5; TRBD2 matches 12 bases. Germline V CDR1 and CDR2: LNHDA, SQIVND (reference sequence). The CDR3 is 19 residues long. The trim removed 3 bases at V and 4 bases at J, leaving 15 bases unmatched. The whole variable domain, remainder taken from reference TRBV19 and TRBJ2-5, is DGGITQSPKYLFRKEGQNVTLSCEQNLNHDAMYWYRQDPGQGLRLIYYSQIVNDFQKGDIAEGYSVSREKKESFPLTVTSAQKNPTAFYLCASSMAASGRVSVGETQYFGPGTRLLVL.

The chain uses TRBV5-4 and TRBJ2-5, with D unresolved. There are 12 residues in the CDR3. Germline V CDR1 and CDR2: SGHNT, YYREEE (reference sequence). The V end lost 2 bases, the J end lost 2 bases, and 4 bases lay between the germline ends. CDR3 bases: TGTGCCAGCAGCTTCGGTCAAGAGACCCAGTACTTC. Translation gives CASSFGQETQYF.

This sequence joins TRBV19 and TRBJ1-1, with TRBD1 as a possible D gene (5 bases). Germline CDR1 is LNHDA and CDR2 is SQIVND (reference sequence). This CDR3 comprises 16 residues. V was cut by 5 bases and J by 6 bases, with 22 bases left in between. This CDR3 reads CASSAAIGQGKAEAFF. In DNA form, the CDR3 reads TGTGCCAGTAGTGCAGCCATAGGGCAGGGTAAGGCTGAAGCTTTCTTT.

The chain couples TRBV6-1 to TRBJ1-3; maybe TRBD1 (6 bases). V was shortened by 5 bases and J by 4 bases, with 12 bases between the two germline ends. This CDR3 spans 14 amino acids. From germline, CDR1 is MNHNS and CDR2 SASEGT. The CDR3 nucleotides are TGTGCCAGCAGTTTGGGGGCGCGAGGAAACACCATATATTTT. The encoded protein is CASSLGARGNTIYF.

This clone was picked up a small number of times. The genes are TRBV19 and TRBJ1-1; 9 bases are a match to TRBD1. The ends lost 4 bases at V and 8 bases at J; junction bases unmatched: 8. CDR3 length: 14 amino acids. Germline loops: CDR1 LNHDA, CDR2 SQIVND (reference sequence). CDR3 region: CASSSLDRGDEAFF. The CDR3 DNA sequence: TGTGCCAGTAGTAGCCTGGACAGGGGCGACGAAGCTTTCTTT.

This clone was counted only a few times. CDR3 nucleotide sequence: TGTGCCTGGAGTGTACGACAGACGAACACTGAAGCTTTCTTT. This translates into CAWSVRQTNTEAFF. V usage is TRBV30 and J usage is TRBJ1-1, with D perhaps TRBD1 (5 bases). This CDR3 spans 14 amino acids. Trimming took off 0 bases at V and 1 base at J, with 9 bases between the two ends. Germline V gene data show CDR1 as GTSNPN and CDR2 as SVGIG (reference sequence).

The CDR3 DNA follows: TGCGCCAGCAGCCTATCTGCGGCCGGGATGCAATACGAGCAGTACTTC. It encodes CASSLSAAGMQYEQYF. The V call is TRBV4-1, the J call TRBJ2-7, with a weak D call TRBD2 (5 bases). The CDR3 has 16 amino acids. Germline lookup yields CDR1 MGHRA and CDR2 YSYEKL. Trimming pared 4 bases from V and 4 bases from J, leaving 20 bases between.